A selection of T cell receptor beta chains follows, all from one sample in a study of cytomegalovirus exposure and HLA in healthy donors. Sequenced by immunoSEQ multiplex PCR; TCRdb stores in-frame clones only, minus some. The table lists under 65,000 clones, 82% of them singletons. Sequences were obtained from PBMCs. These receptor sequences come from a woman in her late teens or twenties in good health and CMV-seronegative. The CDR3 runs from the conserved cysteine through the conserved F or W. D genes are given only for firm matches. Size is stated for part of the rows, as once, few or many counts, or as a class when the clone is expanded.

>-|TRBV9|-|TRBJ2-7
TGTGCCAGCAGCGCCGATCCTTCTGGAGTAGATTCAACCTACGAGCAGTACTTC
CASSADPSGVDSTYEQYF
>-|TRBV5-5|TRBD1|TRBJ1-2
TGTGCCAGCAGCACCTGGACAGGGAGGGAGGTGGGCTATGGCTACACCTTC
CASSTWTGREVGYGYTF
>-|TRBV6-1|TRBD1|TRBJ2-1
TGTGCCAGCAGCCTGGCCGGGACAGCCACCAATGAGCAGTTCTTC
CASSLAGTATNEQFF
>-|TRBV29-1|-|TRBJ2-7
TGCAGCGTGGGAGGGCAGGGGGCGGTGGAGCAGTACTTC
CSVGGQGAVEQYF
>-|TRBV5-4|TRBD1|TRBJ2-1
TGTGCCAGCAGCTCGACAGGGCGGGTCAACAATGAGCAGTTCTTC
CASSSTGRVNNEQFF
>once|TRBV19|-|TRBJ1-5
TGTGCCAGTAGTATAGGGCTGTTCAATCAGCCCCAGCATTTT
CASSIGLFNQPQHF
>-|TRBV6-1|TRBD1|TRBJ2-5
TGTGCCACTACCCTAGGGACAGGGAGACAAGAGACCCAGTACTTC
CATTLGTGRQETQYF
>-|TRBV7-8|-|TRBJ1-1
TGTGCCAGCAGCCCATCAAGGGGCATGAACACTGAAGCTTTCTTT
CASSPSRGMNTEAFF
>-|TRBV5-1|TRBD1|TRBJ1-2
TGCGCCAGCAGCACCGGGACAGGGTCATACTATGGCTACACCTTC
CASSTGTGSYYGYTF
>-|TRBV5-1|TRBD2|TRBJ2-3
TGCGCCAGCACTCTGCCGAGCCCGGGACTAGCGGGAGGGCCTTACGCAGATACGCAGTATTTT
CASTLPSPGLAGGPYADTQYF
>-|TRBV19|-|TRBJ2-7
TGTGCCAGTAGTGAGCGACTCCCTGACGAGCAGTACTTC
CASSERLPDEQYF
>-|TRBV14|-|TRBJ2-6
TGTGCCAGCAGCCGGAGCGGAGGGGTAGTTCTCTCTGGGGCCAACGTCCTGACTTTC
CASSRSGGVVLSGANVLTF
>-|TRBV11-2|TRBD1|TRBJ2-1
TGTGCCAGCAGCTTAGTAGGGGGCGTAGGTGAGCAGTTCTTC
CASSLVGGVGEQFF
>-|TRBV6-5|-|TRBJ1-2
TGTGCCAGCAGTTACACAGGCGGAGGCTACACCTTC
CASSYTGGGYTF
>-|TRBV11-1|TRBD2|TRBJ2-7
TGTGCCAGCAGCTTAGAAGGAGCGGGAGGGCTTTACGAGCAGTACTTC
CASSLEGAGGLYEQYF
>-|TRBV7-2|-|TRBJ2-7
TGTGCCAGCAGCTTAGGGGCCAGCTACGAGCAGTACTTC
CASSLGASYEQYF
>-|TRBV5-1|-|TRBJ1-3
TGCGCCAGCAGCTTGGACCAGGGGTCCGGAAACACCATATATTTT
CASSLDQGSGNTIYF
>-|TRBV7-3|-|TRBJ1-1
TGTGCCAGCAGCGCAATAGGGGACACTGAAGCTTTCTTT
CASSAIGDTEAFF
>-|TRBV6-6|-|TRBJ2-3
TGCGCCACCTGGCTCACAGATACGCAGTATTTT
CATWLTDTQYF
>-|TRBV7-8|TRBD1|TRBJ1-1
TGTGCCAGCAGCTTCGACAGGGGGAACACTGAAGCTTTCTTT
CASSFDRGNTEAFF
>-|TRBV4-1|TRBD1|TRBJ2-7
TGCGCCAGCAGCCCTCGACAGGGAGCTGGCGAGCAGTACTTC
CASSPRQGAGEQYF
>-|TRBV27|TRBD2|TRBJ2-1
TGTGCCAGCAGCCCGAGACTAGCGGGAAACAATGAGCAGTTCTTC
CASSPRLAGNNEQFF
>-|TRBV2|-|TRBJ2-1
TGTGCCAGCAGTGAAGCATATGGCTTCAGTGAGCAGTTCTTC
CASSEAYGFSEQFF
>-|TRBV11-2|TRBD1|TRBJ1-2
TGTGCCTCAGCAGCCCCGCCGGGAGGGGGCAGTAACTATGGCTACACCTTC
CASAAPPGGGSNYGYTF
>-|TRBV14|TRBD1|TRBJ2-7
TGTGCCAGCAGCCCAGGGGGTTTTAGGGCCGAGCAGTACTTC
CASSPGGFRAEQYF
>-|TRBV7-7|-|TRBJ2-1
TGTGCTAGCGGATCCTACAGGGGTACCTACAATGAGCAGTTCTTC
CASGSYRGTYNEQFF
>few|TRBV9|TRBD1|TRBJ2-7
TGTGCCAGCAGCGTAGGGGGCACCCCCGGGGGGCAGCGGGGGACAGGGGGCTACGAGCAGTACTTC
CASSVGGTPGGQRGTGGYEQYF
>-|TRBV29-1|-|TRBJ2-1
TGCAGCGTTGAACTAGCGAGTTGGTCGGATGAGCAGTTCTTC
CSVELASWSDEQFF
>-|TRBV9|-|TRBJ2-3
TGTGCCAGCAGCGCGCCACAGGGAACCGTCACAGATACGCAGTATTTT
CASSAPQGTVTDTQYF
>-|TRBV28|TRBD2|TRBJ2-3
TGTGCCAGCAGTTTTACTAGCGGGAGGGCCGGGGATACGCAGTATTTT
CASSFTSGRAGDTQYF
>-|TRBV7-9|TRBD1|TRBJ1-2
TGTTCCAGCAGCTTTGGGACAGGTCCGGGAGGCGGCTACACCTTC
CSSSFGTGPGGGYTF
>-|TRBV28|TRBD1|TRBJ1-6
TGTGCCAGCAGTTCGACAGGGGGTTGGAATTCACCCCTCCACTTT
CASSSTGGWNSPLHF
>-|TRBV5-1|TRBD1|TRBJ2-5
TGCGCCAGCAGCGATGGACAGGGGATAGGGACCCAGTACTTC
CASSDGQGIGTQYF
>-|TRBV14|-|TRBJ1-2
TGTGCCAGCAGCCAAGACGTCCACAGTATTAACTATGGCTACACCTTC
CASSQDVHSINYGYTF
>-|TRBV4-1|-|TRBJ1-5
TGCGCCAGCAGCCAAGATACACGCCCAGATCAGCCCCAGCATTTT
CASSQDTRPDQPQHF
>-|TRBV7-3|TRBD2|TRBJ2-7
TGTGCCAGCAGCTCAGTTAGCGGGAGCTCCTACGAGCAGTACTTC
CASSSVSGSSYEQYF
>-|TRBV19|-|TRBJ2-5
TGTGCCAGTAGTATGCGGGGGCACCAAGAGACCCAGTACTTC
CASSMRGHQETQYF
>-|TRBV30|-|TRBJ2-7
TGTGCCTGGAAAGGGGGAACGGGTTACGAGCAGTACTTC
CAWKGGTGYEQYF
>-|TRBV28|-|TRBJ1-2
TGTGCCAGCATGCAGGACAGCCCCTATGGCTACACCTTC
CASMQDSPYGYTF
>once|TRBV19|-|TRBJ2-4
TGTGCCAGTAGATCTCCAACAGATGGCAACTTTAAAAACATTCAGTACTTC
CASRSPTDGNFKNIQYF
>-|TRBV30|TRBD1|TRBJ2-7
TGTGCCTGGAGTTCCCCAGGGGGCTACGAGCAGTACTTC
CAWSSPGGYEQYF
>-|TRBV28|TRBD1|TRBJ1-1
TGTGCCAGCAGAGGGGGACAGTACACTGAAGCTTTCTTT
CASRGGQYTEAFF
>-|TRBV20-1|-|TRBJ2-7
TGCAGTGCTAGTAACTTTGGCGAGCAGTACTTC
CSASNFGEQYF
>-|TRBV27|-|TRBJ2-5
TGTGCCAGCAGTTCCCCGTACCAAGAGACCCAGTACTTC
CASSSPYQETQYF
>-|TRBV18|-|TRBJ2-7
TGTGCCAGCTCACCAATCCGACATTCGGGGGACTACGAGCAGTACTTC
CASSPIRHSGDYEQYF
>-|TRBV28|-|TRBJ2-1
TGTGCCAGCTACCTAGGGGGGGCCTCCTACAATGAGCAGTTCTTC
CASYLGGASYNEQFF
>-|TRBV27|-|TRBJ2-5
TGTGCCAGCAGTGCCGGAGTTGAGACCCAGTACTTC
CASSAGVETQYF
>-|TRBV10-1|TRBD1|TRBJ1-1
TGCGCCAGCTCCTGGGACAGCAACACTGAAGCTTTCTTT
CASSWDSNTEAFF